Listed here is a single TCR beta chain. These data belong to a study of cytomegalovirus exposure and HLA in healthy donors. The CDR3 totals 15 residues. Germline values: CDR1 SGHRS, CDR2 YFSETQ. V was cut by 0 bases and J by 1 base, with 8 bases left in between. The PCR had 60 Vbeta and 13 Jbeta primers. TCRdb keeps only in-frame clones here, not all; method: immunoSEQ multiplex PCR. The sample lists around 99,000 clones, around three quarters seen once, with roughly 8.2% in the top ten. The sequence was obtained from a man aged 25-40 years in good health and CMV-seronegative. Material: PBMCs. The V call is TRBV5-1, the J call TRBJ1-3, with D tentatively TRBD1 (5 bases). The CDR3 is CASSLASGSGNTIYF. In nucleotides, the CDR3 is TGCGCCAGCAGCTTGGCCTCAGGGTCTGGAAACACCATATATTTT.